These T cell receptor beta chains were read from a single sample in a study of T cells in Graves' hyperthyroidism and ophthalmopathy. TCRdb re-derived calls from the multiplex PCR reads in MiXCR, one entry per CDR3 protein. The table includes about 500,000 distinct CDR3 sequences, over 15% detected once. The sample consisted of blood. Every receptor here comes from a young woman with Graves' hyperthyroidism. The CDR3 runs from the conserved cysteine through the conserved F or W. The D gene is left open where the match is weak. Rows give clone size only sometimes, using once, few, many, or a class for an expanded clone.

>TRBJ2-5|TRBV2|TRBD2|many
CASIKTSGQETQYF
TGTGCCAGCATTAAGACTAGCGGACAAGAGACCCAGTACTTC
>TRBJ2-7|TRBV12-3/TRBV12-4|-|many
CASSLSVRVYEQYF
TGTGCCAGCAGTTTGTCGGTTAGGGTCTACGAGCAGTACTTC
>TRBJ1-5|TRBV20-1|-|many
CSASRQDLSNQPQHF
TGCAGTGCTAGTCGACAGGACCTTAGCAATCAGCCCCAGCATTTT
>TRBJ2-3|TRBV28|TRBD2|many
CASTAPPSGRRDTQYF
TGTGCCAGCACCGCTCCCCCGAGCGGGAGGAGAGATACGCAGTATTTT
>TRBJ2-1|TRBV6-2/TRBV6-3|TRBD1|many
CARTRQGYYNEQFF
TGTGCCAGAACTAGACAGGGGTACTACAATGAGCAGTTCTTC
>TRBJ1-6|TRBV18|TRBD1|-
CASSQLGQGTESPLHF
TGTGCCAGCTCACAGCTGGGACAGGGAACGGAGTCACCCCTCCACTTT
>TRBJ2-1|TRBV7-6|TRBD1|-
CACSPRTGINEQFF
TGTGCCTGCAGCCCTAGGACAGGGATCAATGAGCAGTTCTTC
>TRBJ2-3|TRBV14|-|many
CASSQARFTDTQYF
TGTGCCAGCAGCCAAGCGCGGTTCACAGATACGCAGTATTTT
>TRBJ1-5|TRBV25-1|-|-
CASSGTNQPQHF
TGTGCCAGCAGTGGGACCAATCAGCCCCAGCATTTT
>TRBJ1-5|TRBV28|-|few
CASSLLSGNQPQHF
TGTGCCAGCAGTTTACTTTCGGGGAATCAGCCCCAGCATTTT
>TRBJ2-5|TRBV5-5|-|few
CASSLVGATQETQYF
TGTGCCAGCAGCTTGGTAGGGGCCACCCAAGAGACCCAGTACTTC
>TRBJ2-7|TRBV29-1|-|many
CSVEGGGEQYF
TGCAGCGTTGAAGGAGGGGGCGAGCAGTACTTC
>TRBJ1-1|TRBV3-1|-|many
CASSQDPRGLNTEAFF
TGTGCCAGCAGCCAGGACCCCCGGGGTCTGAACACTGAAGCTTTCTTT
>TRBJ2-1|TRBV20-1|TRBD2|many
CSATRTSGLYNEQFF
TGCAGTGCTACTCGGACTAGCGGGCTTTACAATGAGCAGTTCTTC
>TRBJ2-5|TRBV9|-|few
CASSVDSPETQYF
TGTGCCAGCAGCGTAGACAGCCCCGAGACCCAGTACTTC
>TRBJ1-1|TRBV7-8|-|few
CASSLVPTQNREAFF
TGTGCCAGCAGCTTAGTGCCGACACAGAATCGTGAAGCTTTCTTT
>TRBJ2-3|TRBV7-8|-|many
CASSLGTLPFTDTQYF
TGTGCCAGCAGCTTGGGGACATTACCCTTCACAGATACGCAGTATTTT
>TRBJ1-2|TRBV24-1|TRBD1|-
CATGDRGSYGYTF
TGTGCCACCGGCGACAGGGGCAGCTATGGCTACACCTTC
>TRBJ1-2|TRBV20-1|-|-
CSATEGRENYGYTF
TGCAGTGCAACGGAGGGACGGGAGAACTATGGCTACACCTTC
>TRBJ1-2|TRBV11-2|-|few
CASSFEPGQGLDGYTF
TGTGCCAGCAGCTTTGAGCCGGGACAAGGACTGGATGGCTACACCTTC
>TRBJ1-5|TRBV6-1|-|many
CASSLSAGGSNQPQHF
TGTGCCAGCAGTTTATCTGCCGGGGGTAGCAATCAGCCCCAGCATTTT
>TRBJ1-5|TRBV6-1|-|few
CASSPLVDGSTQPQHF
TGTGCCAGCAGTCCACTGGTGGACGGGTCGACCCAGCCCCAGCATTTT
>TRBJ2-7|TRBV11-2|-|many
CASSRAGATYEQYF
TGTGCCAGCAGCCGTGCGGGGGCTACCTACGAGCAGTACTTC
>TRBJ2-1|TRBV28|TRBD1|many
CASSLLQGQGHNEQFF
TGTGCCAGCAGTTTATTACAGGGGCAAGGACACAATGAGCAGTTCTTC
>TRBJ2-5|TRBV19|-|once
CASSIKETQYF
TGTGCCAGTAGTATCAAAGAGACCCAGTACTTC
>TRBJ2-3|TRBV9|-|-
CASSVGVTSTDTQYF
TGTGCCAGCAGCGTAGGGGTCACTAGCACAGATACGCAGTATTTT
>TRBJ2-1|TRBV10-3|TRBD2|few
CAIGRDYQFEQFF
TGTGCCATCGGCCGGGACTACCAGTTTGAGCAGTTCTTC
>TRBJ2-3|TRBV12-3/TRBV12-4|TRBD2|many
CASNKGGRLAGLTDTQYF
TGTGCCAGCAACAAAGGGGGGAGACTAGCGGGACTCACGGATACGCAGTATTTT
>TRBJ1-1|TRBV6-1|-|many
CASSTNSVPEAFF
TGTGCCAGCAGTACTAACAGCGTCCCTGAAGCTTTCTTT
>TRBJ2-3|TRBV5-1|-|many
CASSVGADTQYF
TGCGCCAGCAGCGTAGGGGCAGATACGCAGTATTTT
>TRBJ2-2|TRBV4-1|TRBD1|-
CASSPRTGPTGELFF
TGCGCCAGCAGCCCCCGGACAGGGCCGACCGGGGAGCTGTTTTTT
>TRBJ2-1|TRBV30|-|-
CASSREMDYNEQFF
TGTGCCTCATCCCGGGAGATGGACTACAATGAGCAGTTCTTC
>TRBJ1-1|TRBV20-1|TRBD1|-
CSGRTGRVTEAFF
TGCAGCGGAAGGACAGGGAGGGTCACTGAAGCTTTCTTT
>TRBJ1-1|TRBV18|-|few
CASSPATEAFF
TGTGCCAGCTCACCGGCCACTGAAGCTTTCTTT
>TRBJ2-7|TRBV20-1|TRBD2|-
CSAISGTSSYEQYF
TGCAGTGCTATTAGCGGGACAAGCTCCTACGAGCAGTACTTC
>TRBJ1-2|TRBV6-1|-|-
CASSEAGGAGYTF
TGTGCCAGCAGTGAAGCTGGGGGCGCTGGCTACACCTTC